This T cell receptor (beta chain) was recovered during a study of OX40 agonist ivuxolimab in advanced cancers. V shed 4 bases and J 6 bases; nucleotides not matched to a gene: 10. CDR3 size: 15 residues. Germline V gives CDR1 LNHDA, CDR2 SQIVND (reference sequence). Some clones are missing from TCRdb's copy, which holds only in-frame ones; the method was immunoSEQ multiplex PCR. The sample includes approximately 87,000 clones, under 95% of them seen just once. V usage is TRBV19 and J usage is TRBJ2-7; 9 bases fit TRBD2. The TCR comes from an adult with an advanced solid tumor such as melanoma, head and neck, liver or kidney cancer. This specimen was CD4+ or CD8+ T cells sorted from blood, taken in a trial of the OX40 agonist ivuxolimab. The CDR3 loop reads CASSSGRAIPLEQYF. In DNA form, the CDR3 reads TGTGCCAGTAGTAGCGGGAGGGCCATCCCCCTCGAGCAGTACTTC.